Shown below are 14 T cell receptor beta chains from a single sample sequenced in a study of early T cells in non-severe SARS-CoV-2 infection. MiXCR, run by TCRdb on the 5' RACE reads, gives a single entry per CDR3 protein. Counted here are roughly 80,000 distinct CDR3 sequences, around 11% occurring once; the ten biggest clones make up around 12%. Sequencing was performed on whole blood, taken at baseline. The receptors originated from an adult who was a healthcare worker with PCR-confirmed SARS-CoV-2 infection or an uninfected control (not recorded which).

The CDR3 loop reads CSVVKTQYF. Here the CDR3 DNA reads TGCAGCGTTGTAAAGACGCAGTATTTT. The chain has TRBV29-1 and TRBJ2-3, with D hard to call. The germline gives CDR1 SQVTM, CDR2 ANQGSEA. The ends were cut back, 4 bases at V and 9 bases at J, with 5 bases in the middle. The CDR3 has 9 residues.

The chain recombines TRBV5-1 with TRBJ2-2, with TRBD1 identical over 12 bases. V was pared by 4 bases and J by 4 bases, with 5 bases of the junction left unmatched. Germline V gene data show CDR1 as SGHRS and CDR2 as YFSETQ. The CDR3 contains 16 residues. For the CDR3, the DNA is TGCGCCAGCAGCGGGACAGGGGGCCACGGCACCGGGGAGCTGTTTTTT. It encodes CASSGTGGHGTGELFF. The full variable domain, its missing parts supplied by reference TRBV5-1 and TRBJ2-2, is KAGVTQTPRYLIKTRGQQVTLSCSPISGHRSVSWYQQTPGQGLQFLFEYFSETQRNKGNFPGRFSGRQFSNSRSEMNVSTLELGDSALYLCASSGTGGHGTGELFFGEGSRLTVL.

This clonotype was found a few times. This chain links TRBV28 with TRBJ1-1, with D unclear. Germline V gives CDR1 MDHEN, CDR2 SYDVKM. The CDR3 contains 11 residues. Between the trimmed V and J ends, which lost 5 bases and 8 bases, there was a span of 9 bases. CDR3 sequence reads: CASSLTREAFF. The CDR3 DNA reads as TGTGCCAGCAGTCTGACCCGGGAAGCTTTCTTT.

There are many counts of this clonotype. J is TRBJ2-7 and V is TRBV7-9; D gene uncertain. V was cut by 3 bases and J by 5 bases, with 5 bases left in between. The germline V gene has CDR1 SEHNR and CDR2 FQNEAQ (reference sequence). This CDR3 is 11 amino acids long. The CDR3, as DNA: TGTGCCAGCAGCTTGGGGAACGAGCAGTACTTC. Its protein is CASSLGNEQYF.

This clonotype was recorded a few times. The chain is built from TRBV2 and TRBJ2-3; 8 bases match TRBD1. CDR3 length: 15 amino acids. Germline assignment: CDR1 SNHLY and CDR2 FYNNEI. J gave up 4 bases and V 5 bases, and 8 bases lay outside the gene matches. The CDR3 region is CASSLTGGIADTQYF. CDR3 sequence (DNA): TGTGCCAGCAGTTTAACAGGGGGGATAGCAGATACGCAGTATTTT. The entire variable domain, with the rest obtained from reference TRBV2 and TRBJ2-3, is as follows: EPEVTQTPSHQVTQMGQEVILRCVPISNHLYFYWYRQILGQKVEFLVSFYNNEISEKSEIFDDQFSVERPDGSNFTLKIRSTKLEDSAMYFCASSLTGGIADTQYFGPGTRLTVL.

The chain combines TRBV10-3 with TRBJ2-1, with D possibly being TRBD1 (6 bases). Trimming removed 5 bases at V and 10 bases at J, with 12 bases between. The germline V gene encodes CDR1 ENHRY and CDR2 SYGVKD. The CDR3 is 12 residues long. The CDR3 coding sequence is TGTGCCATCAGTCGGGACACCTCGGAGCAGTTCTTC. It specifies CAISRDTSEQFF.

This clonotype was counted many times. This chain uses TRBV14 with TRBJ2-1; no clear D gene. This CDR3 comprises 14 residues. Germline CDR1 SGHDN, CDR2 FVKESK. Trimming left V 0 bases short and J 6 bases short, with 9 bases between. CDR3 sequence reads: CASSQDWRFNEQFF. In DNA, the CDR3 is TGTGCCAGCAGCCAAGACTGGCGTTTCAATGAGCAGTTCTTC. The full variable domain, with the rest looked up from reference TRBV14 and TRBJ2-1, is EAGVTQFPSHSVIEKGQTVTLRCDPISGHDNLYWYRRVMGKEIKFLLHFVKESKQDESGMPNNRFLAERTGGTYSTLKVQPAELEDSGVYFCASSQDWRFNEQFFGPGTRLTVL.

The chain uses TRBV30 and TRBJ1-1; D is undetermined. The V and J ends lost 5 bases and 1 base respectively, with 8 bases between them. The CDR3 sequence is 12 residues long. The V gene's germline CDR1 is GTSNPN and CDR2 SVGIG (reference sequence). The CDR3 sequence: CAWGKGNTEAFF. The CDR3 DNA follows: TGTGCCTGGGGTAAAGGGAACACTGAAGCTTTCTTT.

The sample holds a few counts of this clonotype. The rearrangement uses TRBV29-1 and TRBJ2-3; D ambiguous. V shed 1 base and J shed 6 bases, with 8 bases lying between them. The germline gives CDR1 SQVTM, CDR2 ANQGSEA. This CDR3 contains 12 residues. CDR3 in DNA: TGCAGCGTTGAAGGTTTCGCGGATACGCAGTATTTT. Translation: CSVEGFADTQYF.

The table lists this clonotype with many counts. The J gene is TRBJ2-2, the V gene TRBV19; D gene ambiguous. Germline values: CDR1 LNHDA, CDR2 SQIVND (reference sequence). The V end lost 4 bases, the J end lost 3 bases, and 12 bases lay between the germline ends. The CDR3 is made up of 15 amino acids. The chain's CDR3 is CASSTMSGDTGELFF. The CDR3 nucleotides read TGTGCCAGTAGTACGATGAGTGGAGACACCGGGGAGCTGTTTTTT.

The chain uses TRBV20-1 and TRBJ1-1; perhaps TRBD1 as D (5 bases). Germline V gene data show CDR1 as DFQATT and CDR2 as SNEGSKA (reference sequence). The V end lost 3 bases, the J end lost 2 bases, and 13 bases lay between the germline ends. This CDR3 region has 14 residues. CDR3 DNA sequence: TGCAGTGCTAGTCCGCATACAGGCAACACTGAAGCTTTCTTT. This translates into CSASPHTGNTEAFF.

The gene calls are TRBV5-5 and TRBJ2-2; possibly TRBD1 for D (6 bases). The CDR3 is 13 residues long. Germline V gene sequence: CDR1 SGHKS, CDR2 YYEKEE (reference sequence). V was pared by 6 bases and J by 8 bases, with 14 bases between. CDR3 loop: CASTKQGSGELFF. CDR3 nucleotide sequence: TGTGCCAGCACCAAACAGGGTTCGGGGGAGCTGTTTTTT. The whole variable domain, filled in from reference TRBV5-5 and TRBJ2-2, reads DAGVTQSPTHLIKTRGQQVTLRCSPISGHKSVSWYQQVLGQGPQFIFQYYEKEERGRGNFPDRFSARQFPNYSSELNVNALLLGDSALYLCASTKQGSGELFFGEGSRLTVL.

This chain uses TRBV29-1 with TRBJ2-2; D is unclear. Germline V CDR1 and CDR2: SQVTM, ANQGSEA. The CDR3 spans 11 residues. The V gene lost 0 bases and the J gene lost 6 bases, with 2 bases spanning the gap. The CDR3 loop is CSVEEPGELFF. The DNA for the CDR3 is TGCAGCGTTGAAGAGCCCGGGGAGCTGTTTTTT.

The rearrangement joins TRBV20-1 to TRBJ2-7; D may be TRBD1 (5 bases). There are 13 residues in the CDR3. The V gene lost 0 bases and the J gene lost 10 bases, with 16 bases spanning the gap. Germline CDR1 DFQATT, CDR2 SNEGSKA (reference sequence). As DNA, the CDR3 is TGCAGTGCTAGAGACCTACTCAGGGTTGTACAGTACTTC. This gives the protein CSARDLLRVVQYF.